A selection of T cell receptor beta chains follows, all from one sample in a study of CD8 T cells in ankylosing spondylitis. One entry per CDR3 protein, called by TCRdb with MiXCR from the 5' RACE reads. The sample holds approximately 88,000 distinct CDR3 sequences; 8.8% are singletons and the top ten take under 6%. Specimen: blood, either unsorted or a sorted T cell fraction (not recorded which). These receptor sequences come from a male donor with ankylosing spondylitis or in good health (not recorded which). Each CDR3 is given with its conserved first and last residue. The D gene is left open where the match is weak. A clone size is listed for some rows: how often the clone was seen (once, few, many), or a class if it is expanded.

J	D	length	V	size	DNA	CDR3
TRBJ1-1	-	13	TRBV29-1	-	TGCAGCCCGAGAAAGGAGCTGGGCACTGAAGCTTTCTTT	CSPRKELGTEAFF
TRBJ2-7	TRBD1	15	TRBV7-6	many	TGTGCCAGCAGCTTAGAGGATGACAGGGTCTGGGAGCAGTACTTC	CASSLEDDRVWEQYF
TRBJ2-3	-	14	TRBV5-1	many	TGCGCCAGCAGCTTGTTATCCGGGACAGATACGCAGTATTTT	CASSLLSGTDTQYF
TRBJ1-2	-	17	TRBV5-1	-	TGCGCCAGCAGATTGGAGGTAGGGTCAGTCCGTGACGATGGTTACACCTTC	CASRLEVGSVRDDGYTF
TRBJ2-1	-	14	TRBV5-4	few	TGTGCCAGCAGCTCCGCGGCCAACATCAATGAGCAGTTCTTC	CASSSAANINEQFF
TRBJ1-1	-	14	TRBV5-1	many	TGCGCCAGCAGCTTGGGTCGGGGGAACACTGAAGCTTTCTTT	CASSLGRGNTEAFF
TRBJ2-5	-	10	TRBV6-2/TRBV6-3	many	TGTGCCAGCAGTAGCGGTGAGACGTACTTC	CASSSGETYF
TRBJ1-1	-	13	TRBV19	-	TGTGCCAGTAGGAAGAGGGAGAACACTGAAGCTTTCTTT	CASRKRENTEAFF
TRBJ1-2	-	14	TRBV3-1	-	TGTGCCAGCAGCCAATCCCCCATAGTCTATGGCTACACCTTC	CASSQSPIVYGYTF
TRBJ2-5	-	15	TRBV24-1	many	TGTGCCACCAGTGACCGGGACTCCAACCGTGAGACCCAGTACTTC	CATSDRDSNRETQYF
TRBJ2-7	-	16	TRBV12-3/TRBV12-4	many	TGTGCCAGCAGTTTAGGCCAGGGGGGGCCTTCTTACGAGCAGTACTTC	CASSLGQGGPSYEQYF
TRBJ2-7	-	13	TRBV12-3/TRBV12-4	many	TGTGCCAGCAGTCAGACTAGTCCCTACGAGCAGTACTTC	CASSQTSPYEQYF
TRBJ2-1	-	15	TRBV12-3/TRBV12-4	many	TGTGCCAGCAGTTTTCGGCGCGGGGGCCTCGATGAGCAGTTCTTC	CASSFRRGGLDEQFF
TRBJ2-5	TRBD1	15	TRBV5-1	many	TGCGCCAGCAGCTTGCCGGGACAGCTACAAGAGACCCAGTACTTC	CASSLPGQLQETQYF
TRBJ1-3	-	15	TRBV14	-	TGTGCCAGCAGCCAAAATCGCGGATCCCGAAACACCATATATTTT	CASSQNRGSRNTIYF
TRBJ2-2	-	16	TRBV12-3/TRBV12-4	many	TGTGCCAGCAGTTTAATTACGGGCCCAAACACCGGGGAGCTGTTTTTT	CASSLITGPNTGELFF
TRBJ2-5	-	15	TRBV5-1	many	TGCGCCAGCAGCGAGGGGAACGGCAGACAAGAGACCCAGTACTTC	CASSEGNGRQETQYF